This TCR beta chain appears in the sequencing data of a study of T cells in localized non-small cell lung cancer (dated by TCRdb to the early 2020s). Concerning the study at large: The study analyzed T cell repertoires of 236 early-stage NSCLC patients, comparing tumors and uninvolved tumor-adjacent lungs. A mean age of about 66 years was recorded for the NSCLC patients, of whom under 150 were male and 107 were female. All 240 or so NSCLC patients in the cohort were treatment-naive and had localized lung tumors that were resected. Summary of the overall study and its limitations: Because multi-region sequencing of the tumors was not done, intratumor heterogeneity could not be ruled out. A median of 57 of the top 100 tumor clones were detected in paired uninvolved adjacent lung, and 28 of these tumor clones were also found among the top 100 clones of the paired uninvolved adjacent lung. Since the design was exploratory, TCR variables were selected using unadjusted p-values with no false-discovery rate correction. Longer overall survival was associated with higher T cell density in blood, whereas shorter survival was associated with higher clonality in adjacent lung. Uninvolved tumor-adjacent lung showed the highest T cell clonality, higher than tumor, which suggests more focused antigenic responses in the uninvolved tumor-adjacent lung.

V is pared back by 6 bases and J by 9 bases, with 12 bases lying between the germline termini. The CDR3 spans 13 residues, from the cysteine through the phenylalanine. This entry keeps only the CDR3 DNA: 39 bases, framed from base 1. From a lookup of the germline V gene, CDR1 and CDR2 are LGHNA and YNFKEQ. In regard to this clone: Its antigen has not been determined. There are no base qualities to consult, and no much larger clone falls within one base.

The immunoSEQ Assay was used to sequence TCR beta CDR3 regions from DNA. As for how the authors treated the data: T cell density was computed as TCR beta template counts normalized to usable DNA estimated by amplifying housekeeping genes. Using the preseqR package, richness was estimated by extrapolating to 120,000 templates for tissue samples and 400,000 templates for PBMC samples. Clonality was defined by subtracting Pielou's evenness from one. To identify tissue-enriched TCRs, differential abundance testing was run on productive amino-acid clonotypes with a minimum total count of 5 and an alpha of 0.1. The Jaccard Index and the Morisita Overlap Index were used to measure repertoire overlap between compartments. GLIPH clustered TCR beta CDR3s with public tetramer-defined viral CDR3s; viral motifs required at least three viral sequences plus V-gene enrichment. The source is immuneACCESS, and TCRdb retained only in-frame sequences with V and J called. Part of the clones is not carried over; for the studies checked, unresolved V genes explain less than half of this, and the remainder is unexplained. V and J calls and clone size follow that table, whereas D and trimming were derived from the DNA. Within this sample are approximately 47,000 clones, with about 85% of them counted one time only. Of the sample, 2% to 2.5% is held by the ten largest clones.

At diagnosis, tumor, uninvolved tumor-adjacent lung and peripheral blood were collected and then preserved as a mix of FFPE and fresh-frozen material. For TCR repertoire profiling, blood samples were analyzed in the form of peripheral blood mononuclear cells. The chain uses TRBV4-2 and TRBJ1-6, and TRBD1 may be the D gene, going by 6 matching bases. This specimen was PBMCs, taken before any cancer treatment. The clonotype comes from a man aged 40 to 70 with stage II lung adenocarcinoma. The DNA sequence is given as TGTGCCAGCAGAGGAGGGGGAAGTTCACCCCTCCACTTT. Translation gives CASRGGGSSPLHF.